This is a list of T cell receptor beta chains from one sample in a study of T cell repertoires in cytomegalovirus infection. TCRdb called the reads again in MiXCR, with one record for every CDR3 protein. The sample comprises about 490,000 distinct CDR3 sequences, about 15% of which are singletons, and under 30% rests with the top ten. Sequenced sample: CD8+ T cells from PBMCs. The receptors were sampled from a human donor in good health (CMV status not recorded). Some clones in this sample may be carry-over from other donors' samples. CDR3s include the opening cysteine and the closing phenylalanine or tryptophan. The order of the fields is J gene, D gene, V gene, clone size, CDR3 protein, CDR3 DNA. The D gene is left open where the match is weak. Rows may omit the clone size; those that give it use once, few, many or a size class.

>TRBJ2-7|TRBD1|TRBV7-9|few
CASSFPGQGATYEQYF
TGTGCCAGCAGCTTCCCGGGACAGGGGGCGACCTACGAGCAGTACTTC
>TRBJ2-7|TRBD2|TRBV4-1|-
CASSRWTSDYEQYF
TGCGCCAGCAGCCGATGGACTAGCGACTACGAGCAGTACTTC
>TRBJ2-3|-|TRBV6-1|many
CASRGRARTDTQYF
TGTGCCAGCCGGGGACGCGCTCGCACAGATACGCAGTATTTT
>TRBJ2-7|-|TRBV27|-
CAVLQGNEQYF
TGTGCCGTACTGCAGGGGAACGAGCAGTACTTC
>TRBJ2-5|TRBD2|TRBV7-7|many
CASSPTSGGYQETQYF
TGTGCCAGCAGCCCTACTAGCGGAGGGTACCAAGAGACCCAGTACTTC
>TRBJ2-3|TRBD2|TRBV2|-
CASSVAGVTDTQYF
TGTGCCAGCAGTGTTGCGGGGGTCACAGATACGCAGTATTTT
>TRBJ1-2|TRBD1|TRBV5-1|few
CASSLGGTGINYGYTF
TGCGCCAGCAGCTTGGGGGGGACAGGGATCAACTATGGCTACACCTTC
>TRBJ1-5|TRBD1|TRBV6-1|many
CASSEVVGQGALGNQPQHF
TGTGCCAGCAGTGAAGTGGTGGGACAGGGGGCGCTGGGCAATCAGCCCCAGCATTTT
>TRBJ1-4|-|TRBV5-4|many
CASSLAPSRLEKLFF
TGTGCCAGCAGCTTAGCTCCTTCCCGGCTTGAAAAACTGTTTTTT
>TRBJ2-7|TRBD1|TRBV7-6|many
CASSFTGGADEQYF
TGTGCCAGCAGCTTCACAGGGGGCGCAGACGAGCAGTACTTC
>TRBJ1-5|TRBD1|TRBV5-6|few
CASSWGTGQPQHF
TGTGCCAGCAGCTGGGGGACAGGCCAGCCCCAGCATTTT
>TRBJ1-6|-|TRBV28|few
CASSFLYRDNSPLHF
TGTGCCAGCAGTTTTCTGTACAGAGATAATTCACCCCTCCACTTT
>TRBJ1-4|-|TRBV27|-
CASRGGRGELFF
TGTGCCAGCAGGGGGGGGAGAGGGGAACTGTTTTTT
>TRBJ1-2|TRBD1|TRBV7-2|many
CASSLAYSRDRGDYGYTF
TGTGCCAGCAGCTTAGCGTATAGTAGGGACAGGGGGGACTATGGCTACACCTTC
>TRBJ2-1|TRBD2|TRBV29-1|-
CSVEDPALAGVYNEQFF
TGCAGCGTTGAAGATCCGGCTTTAGCGGGGGTTTACAATGAGCAGTTCTTC
>TRBJ1-6|-|TRBV7-9|many
CASSLAPQANGSPLHF
TGTGCCAGCAGCTTAGCGCCGCAGGCGAATGGGTCACCCCTCCACTTT
>TRBJ1-2|TRBD1|TRBV28|-
CASSLKIPGQGYYGYTF
TGTGCCAGCAGCCTAAAAATCCCGGGACAGGGCTACTATGGCTACACCTTC
>TRBJ1-1|-|TRBV11-2|few
CASISGAPNTEAFF
TGTGCCAGCATCTCAGGAGCCCCGAACACTGAAGCTTTCTTT
>TRBJ2-5|-|TRBV6-2/TRBV6-3|few
CASSTPGRLAGAQYF
TGTGCCAGCAGTACTCCGGGACGACTCGCTGGGGCCCAGTACTTC
>TRBJ2-1|-|TRBV7-6|many
CASSFRRALDEQFF
TGTGCCAGCAGCTTTCGCCGTGCCCTGGATGAGCAGTTCTTC
>TRBJ2-7|TRBD1|TRBV29-1|few
CSVEDSETGGQYEQYF
TGCAGCGTTGAAGATTCGGAGACAGGGGGGCAATACGAGCAGTACTTC
>TRBJ2-1|-|TRBV12-3/TRBV12-4|many
CASSSLDVGPRYEQFF
TGTGCCAGCAGTTCCTTAGACGTGGGGCCCCGATATGAGCAGTTCTTC
>TRBJ2-7|-|TRBV20-1|-
CSARDWSEGLYEQYF
TGCAGTGCCCGGGACTGGTCTGAGGGCCTTTACGAGCAGTACTTC
>TRBJ2-3|-|TRBV12-5|few
CASGSSKSGAELGTDTQYF
TGTGCTAGTGGTTCGTCAAAGTCGGGGGCAGAGTTGGGCACAGATACGCAGTATTTT
>TRBJ2-7|-|TRBV28|-
CASRSAGVDPRTWEQNF
TGTGCCAGCAGATCCGCAGGGGTTGACCCAAGGACGTGGGAGCAGAACTTC
>TRBJ2-5|TRBD2|TRBV7-2|many
CASSLGLAGVGQETQYF
TGTGCCAGCAGCTTGGGACTAGCGGGGGTGGGGCAGGAGACCCAGTACTTC
>TRBJ1-2|-|TRBV19|many
CASSISLQDYTGYTF
TGTGCCAGTAGTATTTCATTACAGGACTATACTGGCTACACCTTC
>TRBJ2-1|-|TRBV18|-
CASRVGATYNEQFF
TGTGCCAGCAGGGTAGGTGCAACATACAATGAGCAGTTCTTC
>TRBJ2-3|-|TRBV20-1|few
CSAISLQSTSGGPSTDTQYF
TGCAGTGCTATATCCCTACAGTCGACTTCAGGAGGGCCTAGCACAGATACGCAGTATTTT
>TRBJ2-1|TRBD2|TRBV28|few
CASSFLLAGGDNEQFF
TGTGCCAGCAGTTTCCTACTAGCGGGAGGTGACAATGAGCAGTTCTTC
>TRBJ2-7|-|TRBV27|-
CASSSGTRDYEQYF
TGTGCCAGCAGTTCCGGGACAAGAGACTACGAGCAGTACTTC
>TRBJ2-7|-|TRBV7-6|many
CASSPEGSPAYEQYF
TGTGCCAGCAGCCCAGAGGGGTCTCCAGCCTACGAGCAGTACTTC
>TRBJ2-1|-|TRBV12-3/TRBV12-4|many
CASSLSGSSSYNEQFF
TGTGCCAGCAGTTTATCTGGGTCAAGCTCCTACAATGAGCAGTTCTTC